The rows below give T cell receptor beta chains drawn from one sample of a study of CD8+ T cells in alopecia areata. Repertoires were generated with immunoSEQ multiplex PCR, while TCRdb's copy carries only in-frame clones and drops some. The table records 180,000 or so clones, roughly 64% of them present only once. Sample: CD4+ T cells sorted from blood, taken at week 24, from a patient treated with tofacitinib. These receptors came from a human donor with alopecia areata. The CDR3 runs from the conserved cysteine through the conserved F or W. Fields, in order: D gene, J gene, clone size, V gene, CDR3 DNA, CDR3 protein. The D gene is left open where the match is weak. Rows give clone size only sometimes, using once, few, many, or a class for an expanded clone.

>NA|TRBJ1-2|NA|TRBV25-1
TGTGCCAGCGGTTACAGGGATGGCTACACCTTC
CASGYRDGYTF
>NA|TRBJ2-7|few|TRBV29-1
TGCAACACTCGATTTGGGAGCCTCGAGGGCTACGAGCAGTACTTC
CNTRFGSLEGYEQYF
>NA|TRBJ1-1|once|TRBV13
TGTGCCAGCAGCTTCTGGCAGGAAGGCACTGAAGCTTTCTTT
CASSFWQEGTEAFF
>NA|TRBJ2-5|once|TRBV30
TGTGCCTGGGGGCGGGGCAGGACGCTGCAAGAGACCCAGTACTTC
CAWGRGRTLQETQYF
>NA|TRBJ1-1|NA|TRBV4-1
TGCGCCAGCAGCCAAGTTGACAGGATGAACACTGAAGCTTTCTTT
CASSQVDRMNTEAFF
>TRBD2|TRBJ2-5|NA|TRBV9
TGTGCCAGCAGCCCCAGCGGGGGGCGGGAGGGGACCCAGTACTTC
CASSPSGGREGTQYF
>NA|TRBJ2-5|NA|TRBV5-1
TGCGCCAGCAGCTACGGGGGAGGAGAGACCCAGTACTTC
CASSYGGGETQYF
>NA|TRBJ2-5|few|TRBV28
TGTGCCAGCTCCCGGGGAAACTTCCAAGAGACCCAGTACTTC
CASSRGNFQETQYF
>NA|TRBJ2-7|NA|TRBV2
TGTGCCAGCAGTGTACTCTACGAGCAGTACTTC
CASSVLYEQYF
>NA|TRBJ2-2|few|TRBV11-2
TGTGCCAGCAGCTTAGGGGACTTCGGGACCGGGGAGCTGTTTTTT
CASSLGDFGTGELFF
>TRBD1|TRBJ2-7|NA|TRBV5-1
TGCGCCAGCCGGGAACAGGGGACATCCTACGAGCAGTACTTC
CASREQGTSYEQYF
>TRBD1|TRBJ2-3|NA|TRBV29-1
TGCAGCGTGATAAGGGGGACAGGGGCCCTCACAGATACGCAGTATTTT
CSVIRGTGALTDTQYF
>TRBD2|TRBJ2-5|NA|TRBV7-2
TGTGCCAGCACCTCCCTCACTAGCGGACAAGAGACCCAGTACTTC
CASTSLTSGQETQYF
>NA|TRBJ2-6|NA|TRBV7-3
TGTGCCAGCAGCTCCCCATCCTCTGGGGCCAACGTCCTGACTTTC
CASSSPSSGANVLTF